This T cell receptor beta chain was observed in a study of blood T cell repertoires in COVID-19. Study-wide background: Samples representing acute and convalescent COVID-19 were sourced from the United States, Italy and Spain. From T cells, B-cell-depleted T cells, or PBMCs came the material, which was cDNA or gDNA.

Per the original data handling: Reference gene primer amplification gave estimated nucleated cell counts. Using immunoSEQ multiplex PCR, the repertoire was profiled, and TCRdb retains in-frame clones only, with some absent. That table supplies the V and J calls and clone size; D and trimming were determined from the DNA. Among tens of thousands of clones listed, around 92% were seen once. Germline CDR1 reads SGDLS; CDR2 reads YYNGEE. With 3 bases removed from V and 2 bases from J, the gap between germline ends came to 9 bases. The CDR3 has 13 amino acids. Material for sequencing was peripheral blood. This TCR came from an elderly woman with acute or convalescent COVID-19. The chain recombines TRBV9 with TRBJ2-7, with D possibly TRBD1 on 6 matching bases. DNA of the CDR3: TGTGCCAGCAGCGGGACAGAAACCTACGAGCAGTACTTC. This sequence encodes CASSGTETYEQYF.